The present T cell receptor beta chain was sequenced within a study of blood T cell repertoires in COVID-19. Method: immunoSEQ multiplex PCR; TCRdb's copy keeps in-frame clones and lacks some. The table shows fewer than 450,000 clones, with roughly 86% occurring only once. CDR1 is SGHTA and CDR2 is FQGNSA in the germline V gene. V dropped 5 bases and J dropped 0 bases, with 6 bases sitting between them. This CDR3 contains 13 residues. This TCR came from a woman aged 40-49 years with acute COVID-19. This chain connects TRBV7-2 to TRBJ2-3; D possibly corresponds to TRBD1 (6 bases). The sequenced material came from PBMCs or T cells enriched from blood (not recorded which). CDR3 sequence reads: CASSRGSTDTQYF. The CDR3 nucleotides are TGTGCCAGCAGCAGGGGGAGCACAGATACGCAGTATTTT.